Listed below are T cell receptor beta chains from one sample, sequenced in a study of cytomegalovirus exposure and HLA in healthy donors. Assay: immunoSEQ multiplex PCR; the TCRdb copy retains only in-frame clones and omits some. The repertoire holds 75,000 to 90,000 clones, with about four fifths as singletons. Sequences were obtained from PBMCs. All receptors derive from a male donor in good health and CMV-seropositive. CDR3s include the opening cysteine and the closing phenylalanine or tryptophan. Each record gives: J gene, D gene, clone size, V gene, CDR3 protein, CDR3 DNA. A D gene is named only where the DNA matches it firmly. Where a row states a size, it is once, few, many or the class of an expanded clone; other rows omit it.

>TRBJ2-7|TRBD1|-|TRBV5-1
CASRLSGTDNYEQYF
TGCGCCAGCCGTCTCTCCGGGACAGACAACTACGAGCAGTACTTC
>TRBJ2-7|TRBD2|-|TRBV27
CASSPLAGGAYEQYF
TGTGCCAGCAGCCCGCTCGCGGGAGGTGCCTACGAGCAGTACTTC
>TRBJ2-3|-|-|TRBV4-2
CASSQAVGQGLFLSTDTQYF
TGTGCCAGCAGCCAAGCCGTGGGACAAGGGTTATTTTTATCCACAGATACGCAGTATTTT
>TRBJ1-2|TRBD1|-|TRBV7-9
CASSGTGESYGYTF
TGTGCCAGCAGTGGGACAGGGGAAAGCTATGGCTACACCTTC
>TRBJ2-5|TRBD1|-|TRBV29-1
CSVDGTGETQYF
TGCAGCGTTGACGGGACAGGAGAGACCCAGTACTTC
>TRBJ2-7|TRBD2|-|TRBV11-2
CASSWTSGNYYEQYF
TGTGCCAGCAGCTGGACTAGCGGGAATTACTACGAGCAGTACTTC
>TRBJ2-7|TRBD1|-|TRBV2
CASITGQGKGEQYF
TGTGCCAGCATTACGGGACAGGGGAAAGGCGAGCAGTACTTC
>TRBJ1-2|TRBD1|once|TRBV2
CASGETGSYGYTF
TGTGCCAGCGGGGAGACAGGGTCCTATGGCTACACCTTC
>TRBJ2-3|TRBD2|once|TRBV4-1
CASILGGSGGTDTQYF
TGCGCCAGCATCCTCGGCGGTAGCGGGGGCACAGATACGCAGTATTTT
>TRBJ1-5|-|-|TRBV4-1
CASSQEGGQPQHF
TGCGCCAGCAGCCAAGAAGGAGGTCAGCCCCAGCATTTT
>TRBJ1-2|-|-|TRBV5-1
CASSLGGLGDYGYPF
TGCGCCAGCAGCTTGGGTGGTTTGGGCGACTATGGCTACCCCTTC
>TRBJ1-1|TRBD1|-|TRBV19
CASSLMTGGRTEAFF
TGTGCCAGTAGCTTAATGACAGGGGGCCGAACTGAAGCTTTCTTT
>TRBJ2-6|-|-|TRBV5-1
CASSFDRANVLTF
TGCGCCAGCAGCTTTGACAGGGCCAACGTCCTGACTTTC
>TRBJ2-3|-|-|TRBV11-2
CASSYREPSSTDTQYF
TGTGCCAGCAGCTACCGGGAACCCTCGAGCACAGATACGCAGTATTTT
>TRBJ1-2|TRBD1|-|TRBV7-9
CASSSTGEVNGYTF
TGTGCCAGCAGCTCGACAGGGGAAGTAAATGGCTACACCTTC
>TRBJ1-6|-|-|TRBV25-1
CASSELGLERALHF
TGTGCCAGCAGTGAATTGGGGTTAGAGCGGGCCCTCCACTTT
>TRBJ1-3|-|-|TRBV9
CASSVGGKPGNTIYF
TGTGCCAGCAGCGTAGGAGGGAAACCTGGAAACACCATATATTTT
>TRBJ1-5|-|-|TRBV7-9
CASNQGLYQPQHF
TGTGCCAGCAATCAGGGTCTATATCAGCCCCAGCATTTT